This T cell receptor beta chain was recorded in a study of cytomegalovirus exposure and HLA in healthy donors. The study's findings and limits: What TCR beta sequences reportedly achieved was accurate prediction of HLA-A and HLA-B alleles in most subjects. In an earlier analysis, productive rearrangement rates for most beta V segments clustered near 87% or 30%.

Concerning this clone: Its antigen is as yet unknown.

Use of 60 Vbeta and 13 Jbeta primers characterized the PCR. Sequenced by immunoSEQ multiplex PCR; TCRdb stores in-frame clones only, minus some. The sample records some 120,000 clones, around three quarters being singletons. This TCR came from a man younger than 45 in good health and CMV-seropositive. The sequencing sample was made of PBMCs.

The CDR3 reads CASSPGGGNSGNTIYF. CDR3 DNA: TGTGCCAGCAGCCCCGGCGGGGGGAACTCTGGAAACACCATATATTTT. This chain links TRBV5-4 with TRBJ1-3; tentatively, D is TRBD1 (5 bases). Trimming removed 4 bases at V and 0 bases at J, with 14 bases between. The CDR3 extends over 16 amino acids. Germline values: CDR1 SGHNT, CDR2 YYREEE (reference sequence).